This TCR beta chain was retrieved from a study of T cell responses to AZD1222 COVID-19 vaccine. Study background: Both about-4-week and about-12-week second-dose recipients were combined.

Clones were read by immunoSEQ multiplex PCR, and TCRdb kept only the in-frame ones, dropping some. This table holds about 190,000 clones, around 92% found once. Study-wide results and limits: Two AZD1222 administrations were followed by greater Spike-specific TCR breadth and depth. Sampling captured repertoires only after the peak T cell response. Females outnumbered males among donors, who were mostly white British; clonal diversity was possibly underestimated.

V was shortened by 4 bases and J by 5 bases, with 5 bases between the two germline ends. The length of the CDR3 is 11 residues. In germline, CDR1 is MNHEY, CDR2 SVGAGI. This clone was detected only once. Its target is unknown. The chain uses TRBV6-5 and TRBJ1-2; D uncertain. The starting material was peripheral blood, obtained on day 0 of AZD1222 vaccination. The sequence was obtained from an adult in good health. The CDR3 DNA follows: TGTGCCAGCAGTTCCTCATATGGCTACACCTTC. As protein: CASSSSYGYTF.